Shown below are 15 T cell receptor beta chains from a single sample sequenced in a study of blood T cells in healthy people across ages (dated by TCRdb to the mid-2010s). Receptor amplification or capture employed 5' RACE. Reads for this sample came from an Illumina HiSeq 2500. A second about 7 to 12 cycle PCR used a sample-barcoded 5' primer and a J-beta primer mix. The public reads were quality trimmed at Q25 with fastp and then assembled into clones with MiXCR by TCRdb, keeping productive beta chains. Each CDR3 protein appears once, grouped with its most common genes and DNA. The sample table records 500,000 to 600,000 distinct CDR3 sequences; 25% to 30% of these occur just once. The ten largest account for approximately 18% of the sample. The sequencing input was blood. These receptors all come from a woman between 65 and 79 years old in good health.

The CDR3 spells CASSPKRGSTDTQYF. CDR3 in DNA: TGTGCCAGCAGCCCGAAGCGGGGGAGCACAGATACGCAGTATTTT. V gene TRBV5-4 combines with J gene TRBJ2-3; 8 bases match TRBD2. V lost 4 bases, J lost 0 bases, and 4 bases stayed unmatched. This CDR3 region has 15 residues. The germline V gene encodes CDR1 SGHNT and CDR2 YYREEE (reference sequence). Combining the CDR3 with reference TRBV5-4 and TRBJ2-3 gives the whole variable domain ETGVTQSPTHLIKTRGQQVTLRCSSQSGHNTVSWYQQALGQGPQFIFQYYREEENGRGNFPPRFSGLQFPNYSSELNVNALELDDSALYLCASSPKRGSTDTQYFGPGTRLTVL.

This chain uses TRBV7-9 with TRBJ2-7, with D tentatively TRBD1 (5 bases). V was pared by 1 base and J by 5 bases, with 15 bases between. There are 15 residues in the CDR3. Per the germline V gene, CDR1 is SEHNR and CDR2 is FQNEAQ (reference sequence). This chain's CDR3 is CASSLGAGLVNEQYF. CDR3 nucleotide sequence: TGTGCCAGCAGCTTAGGTGCAGGGTTGGTCAACGAGCAGTACTTC.

This clonotype was found once. The rearrangement links TRBV7-3 to TRBJ1-6; maybe TRBD1 (6 bases). V lost 6 bases to trimming and J lost 7 bases, with 10 bases between them. Germline CDR1 SGHTA, CDR2 FQGTGA. This CDR3 is 13 amino acids long. This chain's CDR3 is CASRQGGNSPLHF. CDR3 coding DNA: TGTGCCAGCAGACAAGGGGGAAATTCACCCCTCCACTTT.

Note on this clonotype: The junction does not match germline at one end; this may be a read error. The rearrangement joins TRBV5-6 to TRBJ1-1; 8 bases match TRBD1. The CDR3 length is 12 residues. Per the germline V gene, CDR1 is SGHDT and CDR2 is YYEEEE. CDR3 region: CASSPRGQETLF. The CDR3, as DNA: TGTGCCAGCAGCCCTAGGGGACAGGAGACTTTATTT. Together with reference TRBV5-6 and TRBJ1-1, the CDR3 gives the full variable domain: DAGVTQSPTHLIKTRGQQVTLRCSPKSGHDTVSWYQQALGQGPQFIFQYYEEEERQRGNFPDRFSGHQFPNYSSELNVNALLLGDSALYLCASSPRGQETLFGQGTRLTVV.

This clonotype was seen a few times. The chain combines TRBV5-1 with TRBJ2-1, with no clear D. V was shortened by 0 bases and J by 0 bases, with 10 bases between the two germline ends. This CDR3 has 16 residues. Germline loops: CDR1 SGHRS, CDR2 YFSETQ. DNA of the CDR3: TGCGCCAGCAGCTTGGAAGCGTCGAGCTCCTACAATGAGCAGTTCTTC. Its translation: CASSLEASSSYNEQFF.

The V gene is TRBV12-3 or TRBV12-4, the J gene TRBJ1-4, with 10 bases identical to TRBD1. There are 14 residues in the CDR3. The ends lost 1 base at V and 12 bases at J; junction bases unmatched: 5. CDR3 region: CASSLGQGAPQLFF. Here the CDR3 DNA reads TGTGCCAGCAGTTTAGGACAGGGGGCTCCTCAACTGTTTTTT.

The rearrangement links TRBV5-1 to TRBJ1-1; 8 bases agree with TRBD1. Germline V CDR1 and CDR2: SGHRS, YFSETQ. V lost 0 bases and J lost 0; bases outside the gene matches: 4. The CDR3 runs 16 residues. The CDR3 DNA reads TGCGCCAGCAGCTTGGGGACAGGGAGGATGAACACTGAAGCTTTCTTT. Amino acid sequence: CASSLGTGRMNTEAFF.

This rearrangement joins TRBV24-1 to TRBJ1-5; D uncertain. The ends were cut back, 4 bases at V and 5 bases at J, with 11 bases in the middle. CDR1 and CDR2 (germline): KGHDR, SFDVKD. This CDR3 is built from 14 residues. As DNA, the CDR3 is TGTGCCACCAGTGAGTCTAACATGGATCAGCCCCAGCATTTT. It is translated as CATSESNMDQPQHF.

The gene calls are TRBV7-9 and TRBJ1-2; possibly TRBD1 for D (5 bases). Trimming removed 5 bases from V and 8 bases from J, with 15 bases in between. The CDR3 spans 13 residues. Germline CDR1 and CDR2: SEHNR and FQNEAQ (reference sequence). The CDR3 sequence is CASSPAGHWGYTF. The CDR3 DNA follows: TGTGCCAGCAGCCCAGCAGGGCACTGGGGCTACACCTTC.

The rearrangement uses TRBV9 and TRBJ2-1; the D gene could be TRBD1 or TRBD2 (7 bases each). Trimming removed 1 base from V and 10 bases from J, with 21 bases in between. This CDR3 is 16 amino acids long. The V gene's germline CDR1 is SGDLS and CDR2 YYNGEE. CDR3 amino acids: CASSVQLASQGGEQFF. Written as DNA, the CDR3 is TGTGCCAGCAGCGTACAACTAGCCTCTCAGGGGGGGGAGCAGTTCTTC.

The chain uses TRBV7-2 and TRBJ2-7, with D uncertain. The CDR3 totals 12 residues. The germline CDR1 and CDR2 sequences are SGHTA and FQGNSA. Trimming removed 5 bases at V and 0 bases at J, with 5 bases between. CDR3 in amino acids: CASSNPSYEQYF. CDR3 coding DNA: TGTGCCAGCAGCAACCCCTCCTACGAGCAGTACTTC.

The chain has TRBV4-2 and TRBJ2-7, with D perhaps TRBD1 (5 bases). V was clipped by 1 base and J by 3 bases, with 13 bases between them. This CDR3 contains 15 residues. Per germline, CDR1 LGHNA and CDR2 YNFKEQ. The CDR3, as DNA: TGTGCCAGCAGCCAAGTACAGGCCGGTCTCTACGAGCAGTACTTC. Amino acid sequence: CASSQVQAGLYEQYF.

The chain recombines TRBV7-3 with TRBJ2-1; TRBD2 agrees at 10 bases. The CDR3 extends over 15 amino acids. V shed 4 bases and J 7 bases; nucleotides not matched to a gene: 7. Per the germline V gene, CDR1 is SGHTA and CDR2 is FQGTGA. The DNA for the CDR3 is TGTGCCAGCAGCTACACCGGGACTAGCGATAATGAGCAGTTCTTC. Its protein is CASSYTGTSDNEQFF.

The rearrangement links TRBV7-2 to TRBJ2-1, with D perhaps TRBD1 (5 bases). The CDR3 totals 15 residues. Trimming removed 5 bases at V and 5 bases at J, with 16 bases between. CDR1 SGHTA and CDR2 FQGNSA come from the germline V gene. This chain's CDR3 is CASSLSRRENNEQFF. CDR3 in DNA: TGTGCCAGCAGCCTCTCCCGCAGGGAAAACAATGAGCAGTTCTTC.

This clonotype was recorded a few times. V gene TRBV12-3 or TRBV12-4 combines with J gene TRBJ2-3; D remains ambiguous. Trimming removed 5 bases from V and 12 bases from J, with 12 bases in between. This CDR3 is 11 amino acids long. The CDR3 spells CASSTLGRQYF. Written as DNA, the CDR3 is TGTGCCAGCAGTACGCTAGGCAGACAGTATTTT.